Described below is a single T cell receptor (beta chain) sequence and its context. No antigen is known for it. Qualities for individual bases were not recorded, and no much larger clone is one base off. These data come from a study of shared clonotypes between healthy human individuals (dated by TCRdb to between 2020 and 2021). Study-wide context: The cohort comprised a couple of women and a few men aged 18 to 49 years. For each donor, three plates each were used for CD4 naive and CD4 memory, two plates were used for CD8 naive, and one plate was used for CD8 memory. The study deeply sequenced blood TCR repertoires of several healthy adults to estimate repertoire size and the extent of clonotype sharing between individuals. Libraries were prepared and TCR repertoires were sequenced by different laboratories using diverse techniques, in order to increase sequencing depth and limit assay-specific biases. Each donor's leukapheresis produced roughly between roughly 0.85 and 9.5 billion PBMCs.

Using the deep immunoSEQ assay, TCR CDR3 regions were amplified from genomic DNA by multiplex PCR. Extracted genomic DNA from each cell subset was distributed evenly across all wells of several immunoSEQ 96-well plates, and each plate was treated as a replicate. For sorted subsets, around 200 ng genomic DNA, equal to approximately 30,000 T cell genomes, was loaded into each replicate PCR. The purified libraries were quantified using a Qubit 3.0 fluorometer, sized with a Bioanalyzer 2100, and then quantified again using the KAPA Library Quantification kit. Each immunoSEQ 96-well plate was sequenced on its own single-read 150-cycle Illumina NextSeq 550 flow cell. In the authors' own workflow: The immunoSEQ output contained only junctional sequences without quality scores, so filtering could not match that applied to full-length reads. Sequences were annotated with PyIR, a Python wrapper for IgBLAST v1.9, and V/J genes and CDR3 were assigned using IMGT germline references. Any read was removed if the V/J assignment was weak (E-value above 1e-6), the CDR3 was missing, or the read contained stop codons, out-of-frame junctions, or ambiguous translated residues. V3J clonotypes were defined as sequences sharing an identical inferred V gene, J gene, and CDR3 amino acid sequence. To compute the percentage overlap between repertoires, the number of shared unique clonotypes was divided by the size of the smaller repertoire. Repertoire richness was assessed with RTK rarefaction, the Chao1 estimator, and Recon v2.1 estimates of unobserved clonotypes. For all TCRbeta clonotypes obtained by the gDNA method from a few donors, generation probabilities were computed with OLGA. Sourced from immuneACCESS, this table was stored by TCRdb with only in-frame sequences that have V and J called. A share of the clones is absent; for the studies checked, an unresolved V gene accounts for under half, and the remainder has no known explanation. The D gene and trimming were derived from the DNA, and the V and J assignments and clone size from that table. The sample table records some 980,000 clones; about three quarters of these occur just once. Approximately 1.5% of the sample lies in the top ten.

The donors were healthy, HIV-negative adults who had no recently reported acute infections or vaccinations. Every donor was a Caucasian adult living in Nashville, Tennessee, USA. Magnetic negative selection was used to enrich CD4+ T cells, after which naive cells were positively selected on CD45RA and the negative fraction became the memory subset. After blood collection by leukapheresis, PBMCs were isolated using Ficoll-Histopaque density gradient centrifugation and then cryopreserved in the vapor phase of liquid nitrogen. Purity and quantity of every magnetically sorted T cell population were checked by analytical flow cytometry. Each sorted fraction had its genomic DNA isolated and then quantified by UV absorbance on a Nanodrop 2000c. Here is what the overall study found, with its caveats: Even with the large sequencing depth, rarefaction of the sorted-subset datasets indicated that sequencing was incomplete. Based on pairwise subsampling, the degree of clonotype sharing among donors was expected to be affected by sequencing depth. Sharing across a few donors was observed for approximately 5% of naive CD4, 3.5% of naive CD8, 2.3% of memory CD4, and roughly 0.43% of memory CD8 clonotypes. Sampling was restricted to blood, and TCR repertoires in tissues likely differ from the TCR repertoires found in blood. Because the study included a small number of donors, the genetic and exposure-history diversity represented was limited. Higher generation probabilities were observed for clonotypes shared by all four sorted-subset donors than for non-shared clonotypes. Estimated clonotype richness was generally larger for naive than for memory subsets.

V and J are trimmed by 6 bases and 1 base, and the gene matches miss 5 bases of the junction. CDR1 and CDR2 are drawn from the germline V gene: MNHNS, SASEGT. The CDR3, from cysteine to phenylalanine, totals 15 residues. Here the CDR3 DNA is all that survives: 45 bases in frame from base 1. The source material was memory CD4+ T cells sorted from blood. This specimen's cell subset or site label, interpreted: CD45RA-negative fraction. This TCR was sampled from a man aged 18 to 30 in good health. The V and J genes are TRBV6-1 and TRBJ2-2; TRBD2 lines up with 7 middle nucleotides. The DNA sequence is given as TGTGCCAGCAGGCCCGGGGGGAGGAACACCGGGGAGCTGTTTTTT. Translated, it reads CASRPGGRNTGELFF.